A selection of T cell receptor beta chains follows, all from one sample in a study of shared clonotypes between healthy human individuals. The method was immunoSEQ multiplex PCR; TCRdb's version includes in-frame clones alone and lacks a portion of them. Of around 990,000 clones in the sample, around three quarters are singletons; the top ten hold over 0.8%. Sequencing was carried out using memory CD4+ T cells from PBMCs. The receptors shown here come from a man between 18 and 35 years old in good health. Some clones in this sample may be carry-over from other donors' samples. CDR3s leave out the opening cysteine and the closing phenylalanine or tryptophan.

V | CDR3
TRBV5-1 | ASIRGDYVSYNEQF
TRBV4-1 | ASSQEFLAGAETQY
TRBV5-1 | ASSLAKTGGPHEQY
TRBV19 | ASSPDDRDTEAF
TRBV19 | ASSRTLMNTEAF
TRBV5-1 | ASSLDGPHYEQY
TRBV14 | ASSQDLGPNTEAF
TRBV5-4 | ASSFSQGSGTEAF
TRBV23-1 | ASPGPSPSRNIY
TRBV9 | ASSRQGAMTGELF
TRBV9 | ASSVGTAGDQPQH
TRBV6-1 | ASSEAGDLYEQY
TRBV10-2 | ASSAAYEQY
TRBV11-1 | ASRPWQEGTYEQY
TRBV29-1 | SVGTPSTDTQY
TRBV6-6 | ATRAKGPTNEKLF
TRBV7-9 | ASSSQVNTEAF
TRBV13 | ASSLEGPGGVTGELF
TRBV19 | ASSSTSYQGEQF